These 17 T cell receptor beta chains were sequenced from one sample in a study of shared clonotypes between healthy human individuals. Sequencing was performed with immunoSEQ multiplex PCR; in TCRdb, only in-frame clones are kept and a portion is missing. The table shows 2 million to 2.5 million clones, with roughly 91% occurring only once. Naivety among CD8 cells was defined by CD45RO negativity and positive CCR7 selection, thereby excluding terminally differentiated effector memory CD45RA+ cells. What was sequenced was naive CD8+ T cells from PBMCs. The receptor set was obtained from a man aged 18 to 35 in good health. Some clones in this sample may be carry-over from other donors' samples.

This clone has more than one count but fewer than ten. V gene TRBV28 combines with J gene TRBJ1-1; no definite D call. Germline assignment: CDR1 MDHEN and CDR2 SYDVKM. Trimming cost V 6 bases and J 5 bases, with 7 bases left between them. This CDR3 is built from 11 residues. The CDR3 protein is CASSRETEAFF. DNA of the CDR3: TGTGCCAGCAGCCGGGAGACTGAAGCTTTCTTT.

This clone was seen once. The chain combines TRBV4-2 with TRBJ2-2; 8 bases line up with TRBD2. From germline, CDR1 is LGHNA and CDR2 YNFKEQ. The CDR3 totals 13 residues. With V trimmed by 10 bases and J by 6 bases, 7 bases remained unmatched. The CDR3 protein is CATWEAGAGELFF. The CDR3 DNA is TGTGCCACCTGGGAAGCGGGAGCCGGGGAGCTGTTTTTT.

As regards this clone: This sample includes further DNA sequences coding for the same CDR3. The chain recombines TRBV27 with TRBJ2-7; D perhaps matches TRBD2 (6 bases). Trimming shortened V by 2 bases and J by 3 bases, and 11 bases separated the two germline ends. CDR1 and CDR2 from the germline V gene are MNHEY and SMNVEV (reference sequence). The length of the CDR3 is 14 residues. The CDR3 DNA is TGTGCCAGCAGTTTAGGTAGCGGAGTCTACGAGCAGTACTTC. Translating it yields CASSLGSGVYEQYF.

V gene TRBV27 combines with J gene TRBJ2-1, with 7 positions matching TRBD2. The germline gives CDR1 MNHEY, CDR2 SMNVEV (reference sequence). V was clipped by 5 bases and J by 7 bases; unmatched bases: 17. The CDR3 is 17 amino acids. CDR3 in DNA: TGTGCCAGCAGTCCATATTCAGGGACTACGAGCGGGAATGAGCAGTTCTTC. Translated, it gives CASSPYSGTTSGNEQFF.

V gene TRBV28 combines with J gene TRBJ2-2, with 9 bases fitting TRBD2. J was trimmed by 5 bases and V by 2 bases; bases with no gene match: 6. The CDR3 spans 16 residues. CDR1 and CDR2 from the germline V gene are MDHEN and SYDVKM. The CDR3 spells CASSLPGLADTGELFF. For the CDR3, the DNA is TGTGCCAGCAGTTTACCGGGACTAGCTGATACCGGGGAGCTGTTTTTT.

The chain is built from TRBV19 and TRBJ1-1, with D possibly being TRBD1 (5 bases). The germline V and J ends were trimmed by 5 bases and 3 bases, with 13 bases remaining between them. The V gene's germline CDR1 is LNHDA and CDR2 SQIVND (reference sequence). This CDR3 is 14 amino acids long. CDR3 bases: TGTGCCAGTAGTTTTCGGGACGGATACACTGAAGCTTTCTTT. This translates into CASSFRDGYTEAFF.

This rearrangement joins TRBV19 to TRBJ1-3; D is uncertain. V lost 0 bases and J 6 bases, leaving 3 bases between the germline ends. The CDR3 extends over 12 amino acids. Germline loops: CDR1 LNHDA, CDR2 SQIVND (reference sequence). The CDR3 is CASSIEPNTIYF. The CDR3 DNA reads as TGTGCCAGTAGTATAGAGCCAAACACCATATATTTT.

V is TRBV27 and J is TRBJ1-5, with 8 nucleotides matching TRBD1. After removal of 0 bases from V and 9 bases from J, the junction contained 10 bases not matched to a gene. The CDR3 extends over 16 amino acids. The germline V gene has CDR1 MNHEY and CDR2 SMNVEV (reference sequence). The CDR3 DNA sequence: TGTGCCAGCAGTTTATCGTATCAGGGGGCGTCCACGCCCCAGCATTTT. This gives the protein CASSLSYQGASTPQHF.

The table lists this clone with a count of one. The rearrangement joins TRBV11-3 to TRBJ2-1; D unclear. This CDR3 contains 14 residues. V was pared by 1 base and J by 3 bases, with 7 bases between. Germline V lookup: CDR1 SGHNT, CDR2 YENEEA. CDR3 amino acids: CASSLGPNYNEQFF. The DNA for the CDR3 is TGTGCCAGCAGCTTAGGGCCCAACTACAATGAGCAGTTCTTC.

The table lists this clone with a few counts. The identical CDR3 is also encoded by other nucleotide sequences in the sample. The chain links TRBV27 to TRBJ1-1; D remains ambiguous. This CDR3 region has 13 residues. V was shortened by 0 bases and J by 6 bases, with 8 bases between the two germline ends. Per the germline V gene, CDR1 is MNHEY and CDR2 is SMNVEV (reference sequence). The CDR3 DNA reads as TGTGCCAGCAGTTTATCGGGCAGGTCTGAAGCTTTCTTT. Amino acids: CASSLSGRSEAFF.

The V call is TRBV30, the J call TRBJ1-3; 7 bases agree with TRBD1. The V gene end was trimmed by 2 bases and the J gene end by 8 bases; junction bases not matched to a gene: 12. The V gene's germline CDR1 is GTSNPN and CDR2 SVGIG (reference sequence). The CDR3 consists of 15 residues. CDR3 coding DNA: TGTGCCTGGAGTTCCCCCCTTGACAGGGAGTACACCATATATTTT. As protein: CAWSSPLDREYTIYF. The whole variable domain, remainder taken from reference TRBV30 and TRBJ1-3, is SQTIHQWPATLVQPVGSPLSLECTVEGTSNPNLYWYRQAAGRGLQLLFYSVGIGQISSEVPQNLSASRPQDRQFILSSKKLLLSDSGFYLCAWSSPLDREYTIYFGEGSWLTVV.

This rearrangement joins TRBV14 to TRBJ2-1; D remains ambiguous. The CDR3 covers 14 residues. The germline V and J ends were trimmed by 0 bases and 7 bases, with 10 bases remaining between them. Germline values: CDR1 SGHDN, CDR2 FVKESK. The CDR3 is CASSQDRMWNEQFF. CDR3 coding DNA: TGTGCCAGCAGCCAAGACAGGATGTGGAATGAGCAGTTCTTC.

This rearrangement joins TRBV9 to TRBJ1-1; D not resolved. The germline V gene has CDR1 SGDLS and CDR2 YYNGEE. CDR3 length: 15 amino acids. The V end was cut by 3 bases, the J end by 0 bases, with 12 bases between. The CDR3 reads CASSASDLLNTEAFF. CDR3 DNA sequence: TGTGCCAGCAGCGCCAGTGACCTTTTGAACACTGAAGCTTTCTTT.

V is TRBV19 and J is TRBJ2-6; D call uncertain. Germline loops: CDR1 LNHDA, CDR2 SQIVND (reference sequence). Trimming left V 5 bases short and J 1 base short, with 6 bases between. The CDR3 runs to 14 residues. The CDR3 coding sequence is TGTGCCAGTAGTCATCGGTCTGGGGCCAACGTCCTGACTTTC. This codes for CASSHRSGANVLTF.

The rearrangement uses TRBV27 and TRBJ2-1; 7 nucleotides agree with TRBD2. J lost 13 bases, V lost 4 bases, and 7 bases had no gene match. Germline CDR1 and CDR2: MNHEY and SMNVEV (reference sequence). The CDR3 contains 12 residues. In DNA form, the CDR3 reads TGTGCCAGCAGTTCATACGGACTAGAACAGTTCTTC. Translating it yields CASSSYGLEQFF.

The chain combines TRBV7-8 with TRBJ2-3; D tentatively reads TRBD1 or TRBD2 (6 bases each). The CDR3 loop spans 12 amino acids. V lost 5 bases and J lost 15, with 18 bases in between. The germline CDR1 and CDR2 sequences are SGHVS and FQNEAQ. CDR3 DNA: TGTGCCAGCAGCAATCGCCGGGGGCTCCACTATTTT. This gives the protein CASSNRRGLHYF.

This sequence joins TRBV15 and TRBJ2-2; perhaps TRBD2 as D (5 bases). Per germline, CDR1 LNHNV and CDR2 YYDKDF (reference sequence). V was clipped by 4 bases and J by 5 bases, with 8 bases between them. There are 13 residues in the CDR3. The CDR3 here is CATSTAGTGELFF. The CDR3 DNA follows: TGTGCCACCAGCACTGCGGGTACCGGGGAGCTGTTTTTT.